This is a list of T cell receptor beta chains from one sample in a study of cytomegalovirus exposure and HLA in healthy donors. The assay was immunoSEQ multiplex PCR, and TCRdb's table has in-frame clones only and misses some. Of approximately 91,000 clones listed, 81% are singletons. Sequencing used PBMCs. The receptor source for this set is a human donor in good health. Both conserved end residues are part of each CDR3. The order of the fields is clone size, V gene, J gene, D gene, CDR3 protein, CDR3 DNA. A D gene is named only where the DNA matches it firmly. The size field is filled for only some rows; it gives once, few, many or a size class.

clone_size: -
v_call: TRBV28
j_call: TRBJ2-1
d_call: TRBD2
cdr3_aa: CASSVGLAGGNEQFF
cdr3_nt: TGTGCCAGCAGTGTCGGACTAGCGGGAGGGAATGAGCAGTTCTTC

clone_size: -
v_call: TRBV9
j_call: TRBJ2-7
d_call: TRBD1
cdr3_aa: CASSVGQGVREQYF
cdr3_nt: TGTGCCAGCAGCGTAGGACAGGGGGTGAGGGAGCAGTACTTC

clone_size: -
v_call: TRBV30
j_call: TRBJ1-5
d_call: TRBD1
cdr3_aa: CAWSAGGGQPQHF
cdr3_nt: TGTGCCTGGAGTGCAGGGGGCGGCCAGCCCCAGCATTTT

clone_size: -
v_call: TRBV19
j_call: TRBJ2-3
d_call: -
cdr3_aa: CASTSTAGDTQYF
cdr3_nt: TGTGCCAGTACCAGTACAGCGGGAGATACGCAGTATTTT

clone_size: few
v_call: TRBV6-1
j_call: TRBJ2-7
d_call: -
cdr3_aa: CASSVFSSYEQYF
cdr3_nt: TGTGCCAGCAGTGTTTTTAGCTCCTACGAGCAGTACTTC

clone_size: -
v_call: TRBV28
j_call: TRBJ1-4
d_call: TRBD1
cdr3_aa: CASSLSRGRGEKLFF
cdr3_nt: TGTGCCAGCAGTTTAAGCAGGGGGCGAGGCGAAAAACTGTTTTTT

clone_size: -
v_call: TRBV29-1
j_call: TRBJ2-1
d_call: -
cdr3_aa: CSVGPVDWGDEQFF
cdr3_nt: TGCAGCGTAGGCCCCGTGGATTGGGGCGATGAGCAGTTCTTC

clone_size: few
v_call: TRBV30
j_call: TRBJ1-2
d_call: -
cdr3_aa: CACSHGQPLGYTF
cdr3_nt: TGTGCCTGTAGCCACGGACAGCCCCTTGGCTACACCTTC

clone_size: -
v_call: TRBV7-9
j_call: TRBJ1-1
d_call: TRBD1
cdr3_aa: CASGQANTEAFF
cdr3_nt: TGTGCCAGCGGACAGGCGAACACTGAAGCTTTCTTT

clone_size: once
v_call: TRBV5-1
j_call: TRBJ2-7
d_call: -
cdr3_aa: CASSSRDYEQYF
cdr3_nt: TGCGCCAGCAGCTCCCGGGACTACGAGCAGTACTTC

clone_size: -
v_call: TRBV28
j_call: TRBJ2-5
d_call: TRBD1
cdr3_aa: CASSFGTGRRETQYF
cdr3_nt: TGTGCCAGCAGTTTTGGGACAGGGCGGCGAGAGACCCAGTACTTC

clone_size: few
v_call: TRBV11-3
j_call: TRBJ2-2
d_call: TRBD1
cdr3_aa: CASSIGTGLVTGELFF
cdr3_nt: TGTGCCAGCAGCATAGGGACAGGGCTGGTCACCGGGGAGCTGTTTTTT

clone_size: few
v_call: TRBV18
j_call: TRBJ1-6
d_call: -
cdr3_aa: CASSSDSGGSPLHF
cdr3_nt: TGTGCCAGCTCATCAGATTCGGGTGGATCACCCCTCCACTTT

clone_size: -
v_call: TRBV5-1
j_call: TRBJ2-7
d_call: -
cdr3_aa: CASSLGERYEQYF
cdr3_nt: TGCGCCAGCAGCTTGGGAGAGCGGTACGAGCAGTACTTC

clone_size: -
v_call: TRBV5-1
j_call: TRBJ1-1
d_call: -
cdr3_aa: CASSLEGRVPEAFF
cdr3_nt: TGCGCCAGCAGCTTGGAAGGGCGGGTCCCTGAAGCTTTCTTT

clone_size: -
v_call: TRBV7-9
j_call: TRBJ2-7
d_call: TRBD2
cdr3_aa: CASSSGGGEIYEQYF
cdr3_nt: TGTGCCAGCAGCAGCGGCGGGGGGGAGATTTACGAGCAGTACTTC

clone_size: -
v_call: TRBV25-1
j_call: TRBJ1-4
d_call: TRBD1
cdr3_aa: CASAGQGTGNEKLFF
cdr3_nt: TGTGCCAGCGCAGGACAGGGGACGGGAAATGAAAAACTGTTTTTT

clone_size: once
v_call: TRBV28
j_call: TRBJ1-5
d_call: -
cdr3_aa: CASTPSGPEGVQPQHF
cdr3_nt: TGTGCCAGCACCCCCTCCGGGCCGGAAGGGGTTCAGCCCCAGCATTTT

clone_size: -
v_call: TRBV21-1
j_call: TRBJ2-2
d_call: -
cdr3_aa: CASSKRGLAGPGELFF
cdr3_nt: TGTGCCAGCAGCAAACGGGGACTAGCGGGTCCCGGGGAGCTGTTTTTT

clone_size: few
v_call: TRBV9
j_call: TRBJ2-5
d_call: TRBD2
cdr3_aa: CASSVVASGQETQYF
cdr3_nt: TGTGCCAGCAGCGTAGTCGCTAGCGGCCAAGAGACCCAGTACTTC

clone_size: -
v_call: TRBV7-9
j_call: TRBJ2-7
d_call: -
cdr3_aa: CSSAVWANEQYF
cdr3_nt: TGTTCCAGCGCCGTTTGGGCCAACGAGCAGTACTTC

clone_size: once
v_call: TRBV9
j_call: TRBJ2-1
d_call: TRBD2
cdr3_aa: CASSDLAGVYNEQFF
cdr3_nt: TGTGCCAGCAGCGACCTAGCGGGAGTCTACAATGAGCAGTTCTTC

clone_size: -
v_call: TRBV6-6
j_call: TRBJ1-5
d_call: TRBD1
cdr3_aa: CASSSGGGSQQPQHF
cdr3_nt: TGTGCCAGCAGCTCAGGGGGCGGATCGCAACAGCCCCAGCATTTT

clone_size: -
v_call: TRBV4-1
j_call: TRBJ2-3
d_call: -
cdr3_aa: CASSQDSPGLSGDTQYF
cdr3_nt: TGCGCCAGCAGCCAAGATAGCCCAGGGTTGAGTGGAGATACGCAGTATTTT

clone_size: -
v_call: TRBV7-6
j_call: TRBJ1-5
d_call: -
cdr3_aa: CASSLGTVNQPQHF
cdr3_nt: TGTGCCAGCAGCTTAGGGACAGTCAATCAGCCCCAGCATTTT

clone_size: -
v_call: TRBV6-1
j_call: TRBJ2-2
d_call: TRBD2
cdr3_aa: CASSGTSGKAGELFF
cdr3_nt: TGTGCCAGCAGTGGGACTAGCGGGAAGGCCGGGGAGCTGTTTTTT

clone_size: few
v_call: TRBV6-1
j_call: TRBJ2-1
d_call: -
cdr3_aa: CASSATGQFF
cdr3_nt: TGTGCCAGCAGCGCGACAGGGCAGTTCTTC

clone_size: few
v_call: TRBV6-6
j_call: TRBJ1-4
d_call: TRBD1
cdr3_aa: CASGLQGAVEKLFF
cdr3_nt: TGTGCCAGCGGATTACAGGGGGCTGTTGAAAAACTGTTTTTT

clone_size: -
v_call: TRBV2
j_call: TRBJ2-1
d_call: -
cdr3_aa: CASKAWGARSEQFF
cdr3_nt: TGTGCCAGCAAGGCGTGGGGCGCCCGTTCTGAGCAGTTCTTC

clone_size: -
v_call: TRBV2
j_call: TRBJ2-4
d_call: TRBD2
cdr3_aa: CASQGLTSGRELAKNIQYF
cdr3_nt: TGTGCCAGCCAGGGTTTGACTAGCGGGAGGGAACTAGCCAAAAACATTCAGTACTTC

clone_size: -
v_call: TRBV27
j_call: TRBJ2-7
d_call: TRBD2
cdr3_aa: CASSSSGGPYEQYF
cdr3_nt: TGTGCCAGCAGTTCTAGCGGGGGCCCCTACGAGCAGTACTTC

clone_size: -
v_call: TRBV6-6
j_call: TRBJ2-7
d_call: -
cdr3_aa: CAGSSIAYEQYF
cdr3_nt: TGTGCCGGCAGTTCTATAGCCTACGAGCAGTACTTC

clone_size: -
v_call: TRBV6-1
j_call: TRBJ2-5
d_call: TRBD2
cdr3_aa: CASSGLAVQETQYF
cdr3_nt: TGTGCCAGCAGTGGACTAGCGGTCCAAGAGACCCAGTACTTC

clone_size: -
v_call: TRBV6-5
j_call: TRBJ1-2
d_call: -
cdr3_aa: CASSPAGSGYTF
cdr3_nt: TGTGCCAGCAGCCCGGCAGGGTCTGGCTACACCTTC

clone_size: few
v_call: TRBV5-4
j_call: TRBJ2-5
d_call: -
cdr3_aa: CASTLDRKETQYF
cdr3_nt: TGTGCCAGCACCCTAGACAGGAAAGAGACCCAGTACTTC

clone_size: -
v_call: TRBV9
j_call: TRBJ2-3
d_call: TRBD2
cdr3_aa: CASSVELAGGNTQYF
cdr3_nt: TGTGCCAGCAGCGTAGAACTAGCGGGGGGCAATACGCAGTATTTT

clone_size: -
v_call: TRBV5-5
j_call: TRBJ2-7
d_call: TRBD1
cdr3_aa: CASSPGQGGYEQYF
cdr3_nt: TGTGCCAGCAGCCCTGGACAGGGGGGCTACGAGCAGTACTTC

clone_size: -
v_call: TRBV19
j_call: TRBJ1-2
d_call: TRBD1
cdr3_aa: CASDSGTANYGYTF
cdr3_nt: TGTGCCAGCGATTCAGGGACAGCTAACTATGGCTACACCTTC

clone_size: few
v_call: TRBV2
j_call: TRBJ2-4
d_call: TRBD2
cdr3_aa: CASSPPLGAGGGGIQYF
cdr3_nt: TGTGCCAGCAGTCCCCCCTTAGGGGCGGGAGGTGGAGGCATTCAGTACTTC

clone_size: -
v_call: TRBV27
j_call: TRBJ1-1
d_call: -
cdr3_aa: CASSIQVTNTEAFF
cdr3_nt: TGTGCCAGCAGTATTCAGGTCACGAACACTGAAGCTTTCTTT

clone_size: few
v_call: TRBV9
j_call: TRBJ2-1
d_call: TRBD2
cdr3_aa: CASSVVAGGPYNEQFF
cdr3_nt: TGTGCCAGCAGCGTAGTAGCGGGAGGGCCTTACAATGAGCAGTTCTTC

clone_size: -
v_call: TRBV7-3
j_call: TRBJ2-5
d_call: TRBD2
cdr3_aa: CASSPQGRGEEETQYF
cdr3_nt: TGTGCCAGCAGCCCACAAGGGCGGGGGGAAGAGGAGACCCAGTACTTC

clone_size: -
v_call: TRBV5-4
j_call: TRBJ2-1
d_call: TRBD1
cdr3_aa: CASSLSGQGTNEQFF
cdr3_nt: TGTGCCAGCAGCCTGTCGGGACAGGGAACAAATGAGCAGTTCTTC

clone_size: few
v_call: TRBV7-2
j_call: TRBJ1-5
d_call: -
cdr3_aa: CASSLRQALGQPQHF
cdr3_nt: TGTGCCAGCAGCTTGAGACAGGCCCTGGGGCAGCCCCAGCATTTT

clone_size: -
v_call: TRBV18
j_call: TRBJ2-1
d_call: -
cdr3_aa: CASSPDAGFYNEQFF
cdr3_nt: TGTGCCAGCTCACCAGACGCGGGGTTCTACAATGAGCAGTTCTTC

clone_size: -
v_call: TRBV5-1
j_call: TRBJ1-1
d_call: -
cdr3_aa: CASSLGYTEAFF
cdr3_nt: TGCGCCAGCAGCCTTGGCTACACTGAAGCTTTCTTT

clone_size: -
v_call: TRBV5-1
j_call: TRBJ2-3
d_call: -
cdr3_aa: CASSLSGMGTDTQYF
cdr3_nt: TGCGCCAGCAGCTTGTCCGGGATGGGGACAGATACGCAGTATTTT

clone_size: -
v_call: TRBV6-6
j_call: TRBJ2-3
d_call: TRBD2
cdr3_aa: CASSFRTSGRDTQYF
cdr3_nt: TGTGCCAGCAGTTTTCGTACTAGCGGGAGAGATACGCAGTATTTT

clone_size: -
v_call: TRBV7-2
j_call: TRBJ2-2
d_call: -
cdr3_aa: CASSPLGGFANTGELFF
cdr3_nt: TGTGCCAGCAGCCCCTTAGGCGGCTTCGCGAACACCGGGGAGCTGTTTTTT

clone_size: -
v_call: TRBV4-3
j_call: TRBJ2-1
d_call: TRBD2
cdr3_aa: CASSARLAGVTPYNEQFF
cdr3_nt: TGCGCCAGCAGCGCCCGACTAGCGGGAGTAACTCCATACAATGAGCAGTTCTTC

clone_size: few
v_call: TRBV6-1
j_call: TRBJ1-2
d_call: -
cdr3_aa: CASSPSQGSYGYTF
cdr3_nt: TGTGCCAGCAGTCCCTCCCAGGGGAGCTATGGCTACACCTTC

clone_size: few
v_call: TRBV7-9
j_call: TRBJ2-3
d_call: TRBD2
cdr3_aa: CASSSPAGGPTDTQYF
cdr3_nt: TGTGCCAGCAGCTCACCAGCGGGGGGGCCTACAGATACGCAGTATTTT

clone_size: once
v_call: TRBV7-9
j_call: TRBJ2-5
d_call: TRBD1
cdr3_aa: CASSDRQGGQETQYF
cdr3_nt: TGTGCCAGCAGCGACCGACAGGGCGGACAAGAGACCCAGTACTTC

clone_size: few
v_call: TRBV28
j_call: TRBJ1-5
d_call: -
cdr3_aa: CASSFLGDQPQHF
cdr3_nt: TGTGCCAGCAGTTTTCTCGGGGATCAGCCCCAGCATTTT